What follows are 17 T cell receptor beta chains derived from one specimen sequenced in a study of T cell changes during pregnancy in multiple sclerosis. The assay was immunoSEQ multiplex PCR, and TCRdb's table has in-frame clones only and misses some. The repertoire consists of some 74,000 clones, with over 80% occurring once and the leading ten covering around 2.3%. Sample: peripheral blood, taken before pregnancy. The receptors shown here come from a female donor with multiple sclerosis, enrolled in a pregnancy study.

The CDR3 is CASSLGLAGTEQYF. CDR3 DNA sequence: TGTGCCAGCAGCTTAGGGCTAGCGGGAACCGAGCAGTACTTC. The chain joins TRBV7-2 to TRBJ2-7; TRBD2 matches 9 bases. Germline V gene lookup returns CDR1 SGHTA and CDR2 FQGNSA. The CDR3 contains 14 residues. Trimming removed 1 base from V and 6 bases from J; junction bases left unmatched: 4. The whole variable domain, filled in from reference TRBV7-2 and TRBJ2-7, reads GAGVSQSPSNKVTEKGKDVELRCDPISGHTALYWYRQSLGQGLEFLIYFQGNSAPDKSGLPSDRFSAERTGGSVSTLTIQRTQQEDSAVYLCASSLGLAGTEQYFGPGTRLTVT.

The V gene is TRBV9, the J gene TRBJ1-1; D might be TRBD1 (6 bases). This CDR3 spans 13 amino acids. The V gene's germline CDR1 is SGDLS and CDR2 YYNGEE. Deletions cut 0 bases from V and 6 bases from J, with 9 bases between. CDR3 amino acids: CASSVGTESEAFF. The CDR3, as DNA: TGTGCCAGCAGCGTAGGGACAGAATCTGAAGCTTTCTTT.

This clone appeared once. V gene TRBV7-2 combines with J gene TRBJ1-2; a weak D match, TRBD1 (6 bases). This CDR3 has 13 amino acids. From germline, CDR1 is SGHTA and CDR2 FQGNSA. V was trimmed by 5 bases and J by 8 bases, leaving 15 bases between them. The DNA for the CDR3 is TGTGCCAGCAGCGGGAACAGGGTTTTCGGCTACACCTTC. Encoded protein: CASSGNRVFGYTF.

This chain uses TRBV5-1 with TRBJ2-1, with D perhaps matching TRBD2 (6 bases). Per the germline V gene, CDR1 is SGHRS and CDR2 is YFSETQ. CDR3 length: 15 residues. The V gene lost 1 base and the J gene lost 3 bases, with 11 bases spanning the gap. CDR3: CASSLRETLYNEQFF. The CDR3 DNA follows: TGCGCCAGCAGCTTGCGGGAGACACTCTACAATGAGCAGTTCTTC.

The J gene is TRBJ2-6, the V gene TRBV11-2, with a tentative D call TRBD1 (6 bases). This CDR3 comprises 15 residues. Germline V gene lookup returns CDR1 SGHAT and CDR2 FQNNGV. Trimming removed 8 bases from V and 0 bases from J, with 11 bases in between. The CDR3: CASGGQISGANVLTF. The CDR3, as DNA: TGTGCCAGCGGGGGACAAATCTCTGGGGCCAACGTCCTGACTTTC.

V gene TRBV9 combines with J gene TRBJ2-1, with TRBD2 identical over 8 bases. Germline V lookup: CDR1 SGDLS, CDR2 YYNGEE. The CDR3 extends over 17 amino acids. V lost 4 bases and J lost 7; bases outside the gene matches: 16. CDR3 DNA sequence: TGTGCCAGCAGCCCCCGCTCTTCGGGAGGGCCGGGGAATGAGCAGTTCTTC. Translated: CASSPRSSGGPGNEQFF.

The CDR3 coding sequence is TGTGCCAGCAGCTTGTCCCGACACAGCGGGAGTGGAAAGACCCAGTACTTC. It is translated as CASSLSRHSGSGKTQYF. The rearrangement links TRBV7-9 to TRBJ2-5; 8 nucleotides line up with TRBD2. Per the germline V gene, CDR1 is SEHNR and CDR2 is FQNEAQ (reference sequence). V lost 3 bases, J lost 6 bases, and 15 bases stayed unmatched. The CDR3 covers 17 residues.

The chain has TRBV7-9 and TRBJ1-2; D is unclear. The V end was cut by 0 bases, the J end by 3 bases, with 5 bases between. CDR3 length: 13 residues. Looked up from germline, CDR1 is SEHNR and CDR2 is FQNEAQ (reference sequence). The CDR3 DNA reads TGTGCCAGCAGCTTAGCGCCAGACTATGGCTACACCTTC. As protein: CASSLAPDYGYTF.

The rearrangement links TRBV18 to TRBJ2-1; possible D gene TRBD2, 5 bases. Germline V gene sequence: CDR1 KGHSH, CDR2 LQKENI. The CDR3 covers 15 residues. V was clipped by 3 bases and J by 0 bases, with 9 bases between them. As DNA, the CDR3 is TGTGCCAGCTCACCGACTACGAGCTCCTACAATGAGCAGTTCTTC. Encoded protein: CASSPTTSSYNEQFF.

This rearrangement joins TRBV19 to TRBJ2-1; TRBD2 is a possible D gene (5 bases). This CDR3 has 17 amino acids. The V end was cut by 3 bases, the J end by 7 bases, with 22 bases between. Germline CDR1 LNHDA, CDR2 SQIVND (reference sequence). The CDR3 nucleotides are TGTGCCAGTAGTATTCGCGCCAGTCGGGAAGCCATAAATGAGCAGTTCTTC. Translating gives CASSIRASREAINEQFF.

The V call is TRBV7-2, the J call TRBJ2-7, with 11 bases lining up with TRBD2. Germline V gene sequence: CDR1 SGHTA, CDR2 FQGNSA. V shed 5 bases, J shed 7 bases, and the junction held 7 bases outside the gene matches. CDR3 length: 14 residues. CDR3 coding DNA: TGTGCCAGCAGCGGCTCGACTAGCGGGGAGGAGCAGTACTTC. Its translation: CASSGSTSGEEQYF.

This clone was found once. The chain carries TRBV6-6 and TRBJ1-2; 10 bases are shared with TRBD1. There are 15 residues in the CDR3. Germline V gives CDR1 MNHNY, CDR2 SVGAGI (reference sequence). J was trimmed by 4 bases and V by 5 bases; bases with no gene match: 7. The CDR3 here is CASSIGTGDFYGYTF. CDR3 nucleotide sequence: TGTGCCAGCAGTATTGGGACAGGGGATTTCTATGGCTACACCTTC.

This CDR3 is CASSQLLGGSRGYTF. The CDR3 DNA reads as TGTGCCAGTAGCCAACTATTAGGGGGTTCGCGGGGCTACACCTTC. The chain links TRBV19 to TRBJ1-2, with a weak D call TRBD1 (6 bases). Trimming pared 6 bases from V and 8 bases from J, leaving 22 bases between. Germline loops: CDR1 LNHDA, CDR2 SQIVND (reference sequence). This CDR3 has 15 amino acids.

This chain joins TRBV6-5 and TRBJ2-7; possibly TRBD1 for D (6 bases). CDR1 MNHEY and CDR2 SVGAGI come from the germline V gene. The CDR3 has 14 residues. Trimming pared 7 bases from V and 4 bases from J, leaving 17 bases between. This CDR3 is CASNKPGQTYEQYF. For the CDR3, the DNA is TGTGCCAGCAACAAACCGGGACAAACTTACGAGCAGTACTTC.

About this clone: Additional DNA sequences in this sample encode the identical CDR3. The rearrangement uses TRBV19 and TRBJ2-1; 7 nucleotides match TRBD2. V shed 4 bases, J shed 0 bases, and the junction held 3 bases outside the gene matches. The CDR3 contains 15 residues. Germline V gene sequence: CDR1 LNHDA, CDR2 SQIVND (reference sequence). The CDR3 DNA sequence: TGTGCCAGTAGTACTAGCGGCAGCTCCTACAATGAGCAGTTCTTC. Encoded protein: CASSTSGSSYNEQFF.

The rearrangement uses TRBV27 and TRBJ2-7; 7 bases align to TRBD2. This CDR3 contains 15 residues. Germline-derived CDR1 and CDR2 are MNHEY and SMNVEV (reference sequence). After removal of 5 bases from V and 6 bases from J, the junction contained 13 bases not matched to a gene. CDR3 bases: TGTGCCAGCAGTACCCGCGGGAGTGGGATAGTCGAGCAGTACTTC. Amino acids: CASSTRGSGIVEQYF.

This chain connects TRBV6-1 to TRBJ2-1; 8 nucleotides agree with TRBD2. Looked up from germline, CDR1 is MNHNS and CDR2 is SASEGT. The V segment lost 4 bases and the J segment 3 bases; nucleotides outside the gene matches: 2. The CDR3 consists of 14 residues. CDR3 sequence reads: CASSASGSYNEQFF. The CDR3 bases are TGTGCCAGCAGTGCCAGCGGGAGCTACAATGAGCAGTTCTTC.